The present entry profiles one T cell receptor beta chain with its context. The germline V and J ends were trimmed by 4 bases and 3 bases, with 11 bases remaining between them. CDR3 size: 14 residues. In germline, CDR1 is SGHDT, CDR2 YYEEEE. This specimen comes from a study of blood T cell repertoires in COVID-19. Study information: PBMCs, B-cell-depleted T cells, or T cells provided the cDNA or gDNA that made up the material.

Method: immunoSEQ multiplex PCR; TCRdb's copy keeps in-frame clones and lacks some. The sample holds some 150,000 clones, around 91% seen once. The TCR comes from an older woman with active COVID-19. Sequencing was carried out using peripheral blood. This chain uses TRBV5-6 with TRBJ1-5, with D perhaps TRBD1 (6 bases). The CDR3 nucleotides read TGTGCCAGCAGCCACGGGACACCCAATCAGCCCCAGCATTTT. Translation gives CASSHGTPNQPQHF.